This T cell receptor (beta chain) was documented in a study of cytotoxic CD8 clonotypes in ibrutinib-treated CLL. Germline assignment: CDR1 MNHEY and CDR2 SMNVEV (reference sequence). The CDR3 is 15 residues long. The V and J ends lost 5 bases and 8 bases respectively, with 21 bases between them. Some clones are missing from TCRdb's copy, which holds only in-frame ones; the method was immunoSEQ multiplex PCR. The sample holds nearly 50,000 clones; roughly three fifths are singletons and the top ten take approximately 30%. This specimen was PBMCs, taken after 24 months of ibrutinib treatment. This TCR was recovered from a human donor with chronic lymphocytic leukemia. V and J are TRBV27 and TRBJ1-2; D is perhaps TRBD1 (6 bases). The CDR3 loop is CASSKNRVRWQGYTF. The CDR3 coding sequence is TGTGCCAGCAGTAAGAACAGGGTACGGTGGCAGGGCTACACCTTC.